This T cell receptor (beta chain) was sequenced during a study of T cell changes during pregnancy in multiple sclerosis. CDR3 size: 15 residues. The germline gives CDR1 MGHDK, CDR2 SYGVNS. Unmatched junction bases numbered 12, after V lost 6 bases and J lost 7 bases. This clone was detected once. The method was immunoSEQ multiplex PCR; TCRdb's version includes in-frame clones alone and lacks a portion of them. Among over 25,000 clones, 93% were seen once, and the ten largest hold around 0.38%. The chain joins TRBV25-1 to TRBJ2-1; 7 bases fit TRBD2. The TCR sequence derives from a female donor with multiple sclerosis, enrolled in a pregnancy study. The material was CD4+ T cells from peripheral blood mononuclear cells, obtained in the second trimester of pregnancy. The DNA of the CDR3 is TGTGCCAGCAGAGAGTCTAGCGGCTCTTTGAATGAGCAGTTCTTC. Amino acid sequence: CASRESSGSLNEQFF.